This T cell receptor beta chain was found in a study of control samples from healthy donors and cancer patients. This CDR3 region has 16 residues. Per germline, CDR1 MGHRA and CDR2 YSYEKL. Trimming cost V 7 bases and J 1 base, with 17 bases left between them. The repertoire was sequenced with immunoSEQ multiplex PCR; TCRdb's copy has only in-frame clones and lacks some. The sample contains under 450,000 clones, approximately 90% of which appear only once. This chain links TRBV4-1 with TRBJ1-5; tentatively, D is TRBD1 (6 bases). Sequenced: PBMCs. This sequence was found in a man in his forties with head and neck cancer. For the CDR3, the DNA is TGCGCCAGCACCCCGGAGGGAGGGGGAAGCAATCAGCCCCAGCATTTT. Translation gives CASTPEGGGSNQPQHF.